The rows below give T cell receptor beta chains drawn from one sample of a study of blood T cell repertoires in COVID-19. The repertoire was sequenced with immunoSEQ multiplex PCR; TCRdb's copy has only in-frame clones and lacks some. Counted here are over 130,000 clones, about 80% occurring once; the ten biggest clones make up 2.2%. The sequenced material came from peripheral blood. Every receptor here comes from a man between 65 and 85 years old with acute or convalescent COVID-19. Both conserved end residues are part of each CDR3. D genes are given only for firm matches. Clone size appears in some rows only: once, few, many, or a class for an expanded clone.

len	v_gene	abundance	d_gene	j_gene	CDR3nt	CDR3aa
15	TRBV7-7	NA	NA	TRBJ2-6	TGTGCTAGCAGCTTAGGGCACTCTGGGGCCAACGTCCTGACTTTC	CASSLGHSGANVLTF
17	TRBV10-3	NA	TRBD1	TRBJ1-5	TGTGCCATCAGTGACCATGGACAGGGGGTTAGCAATCAGCCCCAGCATTTT	CAISDHGQGVSNQPQHF
15	TRBV19	NA	TRBD1	TRBJ2-7	TGTGCCAGTAGTCCAGGACAGGGCCCAATCTACGAGCAGTACTTC	CASSPGQGPIYEQYF
14	TRBV6-5	NA	TRBD1	TRBJ1-1	TGTGCCAGCAGTTACAGACAGGGGCGGTGGGGAGCTTTCTTT	CASSYRQGRWGAFF
15	TRBV7-9	NA	NA	TRBJ1-1	TGTGCCAGCAGCGCCTCCCTTATGGGGAGCACTGAAGCTTTCTTT	CASSASLMGSTEAFF
15	TRBV28	NA	NA	TRBJ2-5	TGTGCCAGCAGTTTACCCAGTCTCCGAGGGAAGACCCAGTACTTC	CASSLPSLRGKTQYF
13	TRBV11-2	NA	NA	TRBJ1-2	TGTGCCAGCAGCTCCGGAGGTTTGGGGGGCTACACCTTC	CASSSGGLGGYTF
14	TRBV7-3	NA	NA	TRBJ1-1	TGTGCCAGCAGCCTCGGTGGGAGCTCCGTTGAAGCTTTCTTT	CASSLGGSSVEAFF
13	TRBV2	NA	NA	TRBJ2-1	TGTGCCAGCAGCCAAGCCTCCTACAATGAGCAGTTCTTC	CASSQASYNEQFF
18	TRBV5-1	NA	NA	TRBJ2-6	TGCGCCAGCAGCTTGGGGGCGGTCGGGAACTCTGGGGCCAACGTCCTGACTTTC	CASSLGAVGNSGANVLTF
14	TRBV4-1	NA	NA	TRBJ2-5	TGCGCCAGCAGCCAAGCGGCAGGCCAAGAGACCCAGTACTTC	CASSQAAGQETQYF
16	TRBV4-2	NA	NA	TRBJ1-6	TGTGCCAGCAGCCAAGAAGACAGCTCCTATAATTCACCCCTCCACTTT	CASSQEDSSYNSPLHF
16	TRBV6-6	NA	TRBD2	TRBJ2-7	TGTGCCAGCAGTTACTCCGGGGAGGGGTCTAACTACGAGCAGTACTTC	CASSYSGEGSNYEQYF
15	TRBV5-1	few	NA	TRBJ2-5	TGCGCCAGCGGACCTACCCCACAGGGACAAGAGACCCAGTACTTC	CASGPTPQGQETQYF
15	TRBV27	few	TRBD1	TRBJ1-5	TGTGCCACTCGCCCCGGGACAGGGGTCAATCAGCCCCAGCATTTT	CATRPGTGVNQPQHF
13	TRBV7-6	NA	NA	TRBJ2-7	TGTGCCAGCAGCTTAGGGACAGCCTACGAGCAGTACTTC	CASSLGTAYEQYF